This T cell receptor beta chain derives from a study of shared clonotypes between healthy human individuals. The method was immunoSEQ multiplex PCR; TCRdb's version includes in-frame clones alone and lacks a portion of them. The data show some 700,000 clones, with roughly 88% seen just once and 30% to 35% held by the top ten. Germline loops: CDR1 LGHNA, CDR2 YNFKEQ. V was clipped by 0 bases and J by 6 bases, with 21 bases between them. This CDR3 is built from 17 residues. This clonotype originated in a man between 18 and 35 years old in good health. Some clones in this sample may be carry-over from other donors' samples. Sequenced material: memory CD8+ T cells from PBMCs. Subset reported: CD45RO+ cells pooled with CCR7-negative TemRA cells. The chain joins TRBV4-2 to TRBJ2-7; possible D gene TRBD1, 5 bases. The CDR3 here is CASSQEVWQGPQGEQYF. The CDR3, as DNA: TGTGCCAGCAGCCAAGAGGTATGGCAGGGTCCGCAGGGCGAGCAGTACTTC.